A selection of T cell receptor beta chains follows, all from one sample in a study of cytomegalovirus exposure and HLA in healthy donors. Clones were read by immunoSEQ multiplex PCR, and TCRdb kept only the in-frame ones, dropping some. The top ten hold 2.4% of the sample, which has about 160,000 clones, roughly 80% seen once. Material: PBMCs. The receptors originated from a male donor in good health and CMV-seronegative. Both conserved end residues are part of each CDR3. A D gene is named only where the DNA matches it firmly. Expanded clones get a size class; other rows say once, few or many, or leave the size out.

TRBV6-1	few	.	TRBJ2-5	CASRGTYRRQETQYF	TGTGCCAGCAGAGGGACTTACCGGCGCCAAGAGACCCAGTACTTC
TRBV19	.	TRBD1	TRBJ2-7	CASSTRDREGYEQYF	TGTGCCAGTAGTACACGGGACAGGGAGGGCTACGAGCAGTACTTC
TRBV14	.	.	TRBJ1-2	CASSLAGALNYGYTF	TGTGCCAGCAGCCTTGCGGGGGCCCTTAACTATGGCTACACCTTC
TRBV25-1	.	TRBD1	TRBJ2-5	CASSSPTGVETQYF	TGTGCCAGCAGTTCCCCCACAGGGGTGGAGACCCAGTACTTC
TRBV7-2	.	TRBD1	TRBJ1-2	CASSFAGQGIHGYTF	TGTGCCAGCAGCTTTGCGGGACAGGGTATTCATGGCTACACCTTC
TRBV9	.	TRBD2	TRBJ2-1	CASSPRLAGSTGEQFF	TGTGCCAGCAGCCCCCGACTAGCGGGATCTACGGGGGAGCAGTTCTTC
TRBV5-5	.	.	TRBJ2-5	CASSQGSLQETQYF	TGTGCCAGCAGCCAAGGTAGCCTACAAGAGACCCAGTACTTC
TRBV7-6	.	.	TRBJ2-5	CASSLYNAETQYF	TGTGCCAGCAGCTTATATAATGCGGAGACCCAGTACTTC
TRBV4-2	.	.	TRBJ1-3	CASSQGAGVGNTIYF	TGTGCCAGCAGCCAAGGGGCAGGGGTTGGAAACACCATATATTTT
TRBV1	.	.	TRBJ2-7	CTSSQPRCRPTEQYF	TGCACCAGCAGCCAACCTAGGTGCCGCCCTACGGAGCAGTACTTC
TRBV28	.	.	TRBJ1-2	CASSARHGAGVDGYTF	TGTGCCAGCAGTGCCCGACATGGAGCGGGGGTCGATGGCTACACCTTC
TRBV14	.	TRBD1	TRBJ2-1	CASSLPQGRSYNEQFF	TGTGCCAGCAGCCTACCACAGGGGCGTTCCTACAATGAGCAGTTCTTC
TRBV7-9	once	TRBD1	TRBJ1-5	CASARTGGNQPQHF	TGTGCCAGCGCCCGGACAGGGGGCAATCAGCCCCAGCATTTT
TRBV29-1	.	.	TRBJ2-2	CSVVGRLGQGISGGELFF	TGCAGCGTTGTTGGTAGATTAGGGCAGGGAATCTCCGGCGGGGAGCTGTTTTTT
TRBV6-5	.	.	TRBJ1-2	CASSLTVPNYGYTF	TGTGCCAGCAGTTTGACAGTACCGAACTATGGCTACACCTTC
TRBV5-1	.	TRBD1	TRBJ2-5	CASSTTGDETQYF	TGCGCCAGCAGCACGACAGGGGACGAGACCCAGTACTTC
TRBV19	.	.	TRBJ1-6	CASSVPGNSPLHF	TGTGCCAGTAGTGTGCCCGGTAATTCACCCCTCCACTTT
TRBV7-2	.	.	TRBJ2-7	CASSFHGGEQYF	TGTGCCAGCAGCTTTCATGGGGGCGAGCAGTACTTC
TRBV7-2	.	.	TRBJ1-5	CASSLQSRGAHQPQHF	TGTGCCAGCAGCTTACAATCCCGCGGCGCCCATCAGCCCCAGCATTTT
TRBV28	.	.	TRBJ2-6	CASSLRSGANVLTF	TGTGCCAGCAGTTTACGCTCTGGGGCCAACGTCCTGACTTTC
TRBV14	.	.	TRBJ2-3	CASSQVAVSLTDTQYF	TGTGCCAGCAGCCAAGTAGCCGTGTCCCTCACAGATACGCAGTATTTT
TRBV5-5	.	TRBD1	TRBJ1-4	CASTPPAGGGEKLFF	TGTGCCAGCACCCCCCCGGCAGGGGGCGGTGAAAAACTGTTTTTT
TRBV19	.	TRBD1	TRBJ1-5	CASSRTGERPQHF	TGTGCCAGTAGTCGGACAGGGGAGCGGCCCCAGCATTTT
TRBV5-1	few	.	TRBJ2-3	CASSLDFGDTTDTQYF	TGCGCCAGCAGCTTGGATTTCGGGGATACCACAGATACGCAGTATTTT
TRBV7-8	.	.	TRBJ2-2	CASSSDRGELFF	TGTGCCAGCAGCTCTGACAGAGGGGAGCTGTTTTTT
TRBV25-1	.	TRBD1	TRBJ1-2	CAAQGERLGKYGYTF	TGTGCCGCACAGGGGGAGAGACTAGGGAAATATGGCTACACCTTC
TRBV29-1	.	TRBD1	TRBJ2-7	CSVGDRGHYEQYF	TGCAGCGTTGGGGACAGGGGGCATTACGAGCAGTACTTC
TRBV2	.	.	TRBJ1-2	CASIGRGRYGYTF	TGTGCCAGCATTGGAAGGGGGAGATATGGCTACACCTTC
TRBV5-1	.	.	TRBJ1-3	CASRLLQGAGNTIYF	TGCGCCAGCAGGTTGCTACAGGGTGCTGGAAACACCATATATTTT
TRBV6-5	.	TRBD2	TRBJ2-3	CASNRLAGGADTQYF	TGTGCCAGCAACCGACTAGCGGGAGGAGCAGATACGCAGTATTTT
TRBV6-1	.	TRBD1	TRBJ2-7	CASSGDRVSYEQYF	TGTGCCAGCAGTGGGGACAGAGTATCCTACGAGCAGTACTTC
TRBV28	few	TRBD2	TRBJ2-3	CASSLWTSGGTDTQYF	TGTGCCAGCAGTTTATGGACTAGCGGGGGGACAGATACGCAGTATTTT
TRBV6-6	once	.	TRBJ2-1	CASSYSNLSEQFF	TGTGCCAGCAGTTACTCGAACTTGAGTGAGCAGTTCTTC
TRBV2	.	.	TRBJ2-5	CASSAGQYQETQYF	TGTGCCAGCAGCGCAGGACAGTACCAAGAGACCCAGTACTTC
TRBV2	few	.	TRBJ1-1	CASSAGLLNTEAFF	TGTGCCAGCAGCGCCGGGTTACTGAACACTGAAGCTTTCTTT
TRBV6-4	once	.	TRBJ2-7	CASSDSLQGHEQYF	TGTGCCAGCAGTGACTCTTTACAGGGACACGAGCAGTACTTC
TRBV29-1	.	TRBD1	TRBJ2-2	CSVSNTGTVNTGELFF	TGCAGCGTTTCAAATACCGGGACAGTGAACACCGGGGAGCTGTTTTTT
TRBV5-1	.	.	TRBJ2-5	CASSGTGRGETQYF	TGCGCCAGCAGCGGTACAGGGAGGGGCGAGACCCAGTACTTC
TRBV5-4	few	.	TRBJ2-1	CASSVGTLYNEQFF	TGTGCCAGCAGCGTGGGGACACTCTACAATGAGCAGTTCTTC
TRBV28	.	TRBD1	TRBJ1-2	CASSLFPPTGGALRYGYTF	TGTGCCAGCAGTTTATTCCCCCCGACAGGGGGCGCATTAAGATATGGCTACACCTTC
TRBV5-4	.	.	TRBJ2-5	CASSLAGLNPQETQYF	TGTGCCAGCAGCCTTGCCGGACTAAACCCCCAAGAGACCCAGTACTTC
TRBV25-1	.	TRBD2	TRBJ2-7	CASSEYEGRGAGEQYF	TGTGCCAGCAGTGAATATGAGGGGAGGGGAGCTGGCGAGCAGTACTTC
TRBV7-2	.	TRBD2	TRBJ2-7	CASSSVLAGLGNEQYF	TGTGCCAGCAGCTCCGTACTAGCGGGCCTAGGAAACGAGCAGTACTTC
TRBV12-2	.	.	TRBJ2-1	CASRLAAGTCIRENEQFF	TGTGCAAGTCGCTTAGCAGCGGGAACCTGCATTAGGGAGAATGAGCAGTTCTTC
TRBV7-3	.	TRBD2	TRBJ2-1	CASSRTGGAANEQFF	TGTGCCAGCAGCCGAACGGGAGGGGCGGCCAATGAGCAGTTCTTC
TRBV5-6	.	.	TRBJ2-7	CASSLGALTVYEQYF	TGTGCCAGCAGCTTGGGGGCCCTGACAGTCTACGAGCAGTACTTC
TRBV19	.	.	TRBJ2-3	CASSLGATDTQYF	TGTGCCAGTAGTTTGGGAGCCACAGATACGCAGTATTTT
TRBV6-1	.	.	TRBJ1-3	CASSSGSQGNTIYF	TGTGCCAGCAGTTCAGGGTCGCAGGGAAACACCATATATTTT
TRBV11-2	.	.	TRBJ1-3	CASSTGVSGNTIYF	TGTGCCAGCAGCACCGGGGTGTCTGGAAACACCATATATTTT
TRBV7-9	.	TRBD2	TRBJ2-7	CASSNQLAGKREQYF	TGTGCCAGCAGCAACCAACTAGCGGGAAAGAGGGAGCAGTACTTC
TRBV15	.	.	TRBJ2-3	CATSRDSPEALDTQYF	TGTGCCACCAGCAGAGATTCCCCGGAGGCTCTAGATACGCAGTATTTT
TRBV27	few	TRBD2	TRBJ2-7	CASNGGIAGNEQYF	TGTGCCAGCAACGGGGGGATAGCGGGAAACGAGCAGTACTTC
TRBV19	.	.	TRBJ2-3	CASSSMRSGQGTDTQYF	TGTGCCAGTAGTTCAATGCGATCGGGACAAGGCACAGATACGCAGTATTTT
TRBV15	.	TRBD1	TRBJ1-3	CATSRDSGTVSGNTIYF	TGTGCCACCAGCAGAGATTCCGGGACAGTCTCTGGAAACACCATATATTTT